Detailed here is one T cell receptor (beta chain). Its antigen remains unidentified. This sample is part of a study of blood T cells in healthy people across ages. Sample-barcoded 5' priming and a J-beta primer mix drove a second PCR of about 6 to 12 cycles. TCRdb fed the 5' RACE reads into MiXCR, producing one record per CDR3 protein. The sample has some 800,000 distinct CDR3 sequences; around two fifths are singletons. CDR1 and CDR2 (germline): SEHNR, FQNEAQ (reference sequence). The CDR3 runs to 14 residues. V was cut by 5 bases and J by 3 bases, with 11 bases left in between. Whole-study findings and limits: Researchers deemed the diversity estimates from one million T cells underestimates.

The sample consisted of blood. The clonotype comes from a man between 60 and 70 years old in good health. The chain joins TRBV7-9 to TRBJ1-5, with a weak D call TRBD1 (5 bases). The CDR3 loop reads CASSPPGPNQPQHF. CDR3 nucleotide sequence: TGTGCCAGCAGCCCACCGGGACCCAATCAGCCCCAGCATTTT. The full variable domain, with the rest looked up from reference TRBV7-9 and TRBJ1-5, is DTGVSQNPRHKITKRGQNVTFRCDPISEHNRLYWYRQTLGQGPEFLTYFQNEAQLEKSRLLSDRFSAERPKGSFSTLEIQRTEQGDSAMYLCASSPPGPNQPQHFGDGTRLSIL.